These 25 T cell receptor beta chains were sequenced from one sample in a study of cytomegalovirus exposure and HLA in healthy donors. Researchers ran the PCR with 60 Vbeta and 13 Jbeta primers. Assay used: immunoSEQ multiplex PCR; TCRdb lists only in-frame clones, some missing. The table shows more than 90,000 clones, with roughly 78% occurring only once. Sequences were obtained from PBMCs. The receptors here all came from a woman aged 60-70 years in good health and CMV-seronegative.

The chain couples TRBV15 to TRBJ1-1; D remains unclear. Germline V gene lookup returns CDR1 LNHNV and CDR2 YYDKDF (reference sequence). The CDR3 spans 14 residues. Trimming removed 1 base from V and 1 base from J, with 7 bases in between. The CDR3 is CATSRGEANTEAFF. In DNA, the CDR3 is TGTGCCACCAGCAGAGGAGAAGCGAACACTGAAGCTTTCTTT.

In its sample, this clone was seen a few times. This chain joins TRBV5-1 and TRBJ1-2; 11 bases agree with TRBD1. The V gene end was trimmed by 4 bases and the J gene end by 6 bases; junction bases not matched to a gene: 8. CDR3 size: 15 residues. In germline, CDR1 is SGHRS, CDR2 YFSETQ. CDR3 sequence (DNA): TGCGCCAGCAGCCCGGGGACAGGGGGATATAATGGCTACACCTTC. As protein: CASSPGTGGYNGYTF.

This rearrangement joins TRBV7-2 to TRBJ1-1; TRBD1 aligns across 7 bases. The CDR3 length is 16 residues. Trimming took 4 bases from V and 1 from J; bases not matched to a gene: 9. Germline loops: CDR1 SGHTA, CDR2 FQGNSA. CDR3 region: CASSSSGGLSNTEAFF. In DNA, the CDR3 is TGTGCCAGCAGCTCCTCAGGGGGGCTTTCGAACACTGAAGCTTTCTTT.

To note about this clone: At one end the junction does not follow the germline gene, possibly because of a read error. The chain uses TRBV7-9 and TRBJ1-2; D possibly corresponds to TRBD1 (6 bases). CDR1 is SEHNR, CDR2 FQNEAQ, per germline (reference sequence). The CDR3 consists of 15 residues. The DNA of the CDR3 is TGTGCCAGTAGCTTCGGGCGGGGGGCGGTAGGAGGCTACACCTTC. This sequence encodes CASSFGRGAVGGYTF.

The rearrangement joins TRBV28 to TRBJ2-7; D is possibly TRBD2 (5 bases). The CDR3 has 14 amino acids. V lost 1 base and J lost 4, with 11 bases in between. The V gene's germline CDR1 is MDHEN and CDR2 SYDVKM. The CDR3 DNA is TGTGCCAGCAGTTTATACCGGCGCGGGTACGAGCAGTACTTC. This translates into CASSLYRRGYEQYF.

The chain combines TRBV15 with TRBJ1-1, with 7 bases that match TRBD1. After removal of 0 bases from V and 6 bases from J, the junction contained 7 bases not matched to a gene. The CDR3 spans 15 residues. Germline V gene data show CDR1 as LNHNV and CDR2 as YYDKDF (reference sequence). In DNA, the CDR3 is TGTGCCACCAGCAGAGATCCGACAGGGAGCCCTGAAGCTTTCTTT. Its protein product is CATSRDPTGSPEAFF.

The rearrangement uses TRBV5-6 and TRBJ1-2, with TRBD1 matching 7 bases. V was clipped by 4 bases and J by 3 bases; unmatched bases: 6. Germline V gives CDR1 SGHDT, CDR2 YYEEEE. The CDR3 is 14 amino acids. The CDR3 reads CASSIGQAYYGYTF. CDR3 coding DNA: TGTGCCAGCAGCATCGGACAGGCCTACTATGGCTACACCTTC.

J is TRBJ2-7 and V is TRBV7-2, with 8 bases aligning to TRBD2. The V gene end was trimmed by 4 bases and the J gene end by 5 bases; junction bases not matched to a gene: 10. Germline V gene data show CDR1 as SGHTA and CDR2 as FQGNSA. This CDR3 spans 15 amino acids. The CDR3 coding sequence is TGTGCCAGCAGCTCTATAGCGGGATTATTTGACGAGCAGTACTTC. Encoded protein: CASSSIAGLFDEQYF.

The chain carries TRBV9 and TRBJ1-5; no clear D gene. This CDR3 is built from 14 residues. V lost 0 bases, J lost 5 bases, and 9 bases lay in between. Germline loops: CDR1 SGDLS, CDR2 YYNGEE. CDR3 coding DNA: TGTGCCAGCAGCGTAGCCGGGTCCGATCAGCCCCAGCATTTT. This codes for CASSVAGSDQPQHF.

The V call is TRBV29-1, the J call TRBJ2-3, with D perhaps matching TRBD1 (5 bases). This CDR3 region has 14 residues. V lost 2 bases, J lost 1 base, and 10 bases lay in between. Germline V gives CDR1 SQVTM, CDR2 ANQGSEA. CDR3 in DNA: TGCAGCGTTGAACAGGGTATGGGCACAGATACGCAGTATTTT. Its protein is CSVEQGMGTDTQYF.

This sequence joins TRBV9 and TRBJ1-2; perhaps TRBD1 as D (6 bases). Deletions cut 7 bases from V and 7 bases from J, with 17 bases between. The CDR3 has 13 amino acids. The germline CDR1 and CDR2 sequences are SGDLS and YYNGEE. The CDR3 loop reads CASHREGVGGYTF. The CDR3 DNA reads TGTGCCAGCCATCGGGAGGGGGTCGGTGGCTACACCTTC.

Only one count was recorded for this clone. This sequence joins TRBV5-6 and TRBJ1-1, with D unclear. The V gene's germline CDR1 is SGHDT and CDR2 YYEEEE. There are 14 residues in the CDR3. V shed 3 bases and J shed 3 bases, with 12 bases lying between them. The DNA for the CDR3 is TGTGCCAGCAGCTCCGGGGTAACGGACACTGAAGCTTTCTTT. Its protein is CASSSGVTDTEAFF.

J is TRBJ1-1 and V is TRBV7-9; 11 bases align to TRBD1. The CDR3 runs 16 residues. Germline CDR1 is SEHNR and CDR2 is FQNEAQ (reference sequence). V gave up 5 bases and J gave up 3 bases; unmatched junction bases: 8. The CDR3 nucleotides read TGTGCCAGCAGCCCCCGGGACAGGGGGTTAGACACTGAAGCTTTCTTT. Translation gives CASSPRDRGLDTEAFF.

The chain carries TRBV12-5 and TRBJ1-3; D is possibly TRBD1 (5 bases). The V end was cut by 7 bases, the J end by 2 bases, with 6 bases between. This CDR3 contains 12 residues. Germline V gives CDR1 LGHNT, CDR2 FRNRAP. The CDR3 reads CASAGPGNTIYF. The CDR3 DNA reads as TGTGCTAGTGCAGGGCCTGGAAACACCATATATTTT.

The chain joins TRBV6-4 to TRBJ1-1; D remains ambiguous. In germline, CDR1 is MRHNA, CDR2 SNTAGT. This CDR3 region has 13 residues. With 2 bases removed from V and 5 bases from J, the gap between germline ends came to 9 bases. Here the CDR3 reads CASSDSRGTEAFF. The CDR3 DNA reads TGTGCCAGCAGTGACAGCCGGGGAACTGAAGCTTTCTTT.

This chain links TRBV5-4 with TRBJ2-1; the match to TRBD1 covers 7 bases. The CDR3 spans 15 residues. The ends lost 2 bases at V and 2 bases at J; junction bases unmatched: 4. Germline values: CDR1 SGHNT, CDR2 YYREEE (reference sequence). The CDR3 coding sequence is TGTGCCAGCAGCTTCAGGCAGGGGGCCTACAATGAGCAGTTCTTC. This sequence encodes CASSFRQGAYNEQFF.

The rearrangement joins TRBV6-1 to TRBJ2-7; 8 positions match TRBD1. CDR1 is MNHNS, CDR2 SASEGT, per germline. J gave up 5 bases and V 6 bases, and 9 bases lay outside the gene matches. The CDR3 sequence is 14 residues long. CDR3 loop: CASRAGQGGDEQYF. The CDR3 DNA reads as TGTGCCAGCAGGGCAGGACAGGGAGGAGACGAGCAGTACTTC.

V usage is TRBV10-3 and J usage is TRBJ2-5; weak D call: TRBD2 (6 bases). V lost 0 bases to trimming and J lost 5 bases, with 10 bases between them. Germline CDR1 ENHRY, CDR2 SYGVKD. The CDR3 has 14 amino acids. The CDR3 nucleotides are TGTGCCATCAGTGAGTCCCCCGGGAGTGAGACCCAGTACTTC. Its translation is CAISESPGSETQYF.

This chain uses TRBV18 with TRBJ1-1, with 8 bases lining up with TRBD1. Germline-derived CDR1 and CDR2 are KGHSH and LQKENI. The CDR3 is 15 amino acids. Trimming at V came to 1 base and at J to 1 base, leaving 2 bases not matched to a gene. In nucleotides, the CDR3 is TGTGCCAGCTCACCACGACAGGGGACGAACACTGAAGCTTTCTTT. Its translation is CASSPRQGTNTEAFF.

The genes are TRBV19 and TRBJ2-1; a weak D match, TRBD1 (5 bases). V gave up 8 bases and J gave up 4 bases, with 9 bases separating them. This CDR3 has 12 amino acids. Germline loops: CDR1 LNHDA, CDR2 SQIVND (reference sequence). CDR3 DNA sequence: TGTGCCAGTCAGAAGGGGTACAATGAGCAGTTCTTC. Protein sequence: CASQKGYNEQFF.

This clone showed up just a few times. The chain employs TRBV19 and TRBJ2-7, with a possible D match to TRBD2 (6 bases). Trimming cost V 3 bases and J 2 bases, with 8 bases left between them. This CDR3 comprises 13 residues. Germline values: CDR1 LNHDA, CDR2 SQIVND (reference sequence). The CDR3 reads CASSIAGPYEQYF. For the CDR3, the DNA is TGTGCCAGTAGTATCGCGGGGCCCTACGAGCAGTACTTC. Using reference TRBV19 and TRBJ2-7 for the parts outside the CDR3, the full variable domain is DGGITQSPKYLFRKEGQNVTLSCEQNLNHDAMYWYRQDPGQGLRLIYYSQIVNDFQKGDIAEGYSVSREKKESFPLTVTSAQKNPTAFYLCASSIAGPYEQYFGPGTRLTVT.

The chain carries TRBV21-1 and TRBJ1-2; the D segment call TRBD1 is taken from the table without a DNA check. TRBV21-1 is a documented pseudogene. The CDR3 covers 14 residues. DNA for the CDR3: TGTGCCAGCAGCAGGAACAGGGGGCTTCGCGGCTACACCTTC. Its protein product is CASSRNRGLRGYTF.

This CDR3 reads CASTLDRVTGELFF. The CDR3, as DNA: TGTGCCAGCACCCTCGACAGGGTCACCGGGGAGCTGTTTTTT. V and J are TRBV6-6 and TRBJ2-2, with 7 nucleotides matching TRBD1. CDR3 length equals 14 residues. Germline V gene sequence: CDR1 MNHNY, CDR2 SVGAGI (reference sequence). Losses at the gene ends were 7 bases for V and 4 bases for J; bases not matched to a gene: 6.

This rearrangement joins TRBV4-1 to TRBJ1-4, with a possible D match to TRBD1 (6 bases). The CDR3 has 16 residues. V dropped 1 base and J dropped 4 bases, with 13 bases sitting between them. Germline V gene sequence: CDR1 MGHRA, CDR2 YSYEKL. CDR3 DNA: TGCGCCAGCAGCCAAGTTCCGACAGGTATTAATGAAAAACTGTTTTTT. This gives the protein CASSQVPTGINEKLFF.

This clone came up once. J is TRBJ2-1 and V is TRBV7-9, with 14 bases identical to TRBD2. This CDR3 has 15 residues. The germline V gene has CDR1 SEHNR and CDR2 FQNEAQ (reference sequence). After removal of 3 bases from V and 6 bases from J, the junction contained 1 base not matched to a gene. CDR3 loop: CASSLGTSGSNEQFF. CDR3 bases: TGTGCCAGCAGCTTGGGGACTAGCGGGAGCAATGAGCAGTTCTTC. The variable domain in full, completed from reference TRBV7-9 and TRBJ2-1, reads DTGVSQNPRHKITKRGQNVTFRCDPISEHNRLYWYRQTLGQGPEFLTYFQNEAQLEKSRLLSDRFSAERPKGSFSTLEIQRTEQGDSAMYLCASSLGTSGSNEQFFGPGTRLTVL.